This TCR beta chain was captured by sequencing in a study of blood T cell repertoires in COVID-19. Study-level background: Italy, Spain and the United States were the sources of the convalescent and acute COVID-19 samples.

This clone has just one count. Profiled with immunoSEQ multiplex PCR; TCRdb holds only in-frame clones, not every one. This sample has just over 300,000 clones; about 90% occur once, and the top ten carry about 2%. The CDR3 covers 14 residues. V was cut by 3 bases and J by 0 bases, with 8 bases left in between. Germline values: CDR1 MDHEN, CDR2 SYDVKM. This receptor was identified in a woman in her twenties or thirties with COVID-19, enrolled during active disease. J is TRBJ1-2 and V is TRBV28, with TRBD1 as a possible D gene (6 bases). The sequenced sample consisted of peripheral blood. This CDR3 reads CASSFTGSNYGYTF. DNA for the CDR3: TGTGCCAGCAGTTTTACAGGGTCTAACTATGGCTACACCTTC.